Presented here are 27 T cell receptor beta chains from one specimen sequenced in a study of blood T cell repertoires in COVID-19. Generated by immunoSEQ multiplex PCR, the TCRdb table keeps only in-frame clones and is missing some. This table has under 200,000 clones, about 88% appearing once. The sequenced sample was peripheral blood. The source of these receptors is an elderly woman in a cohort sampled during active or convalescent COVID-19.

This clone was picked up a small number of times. Here the CDR3 DNA reads TGTGCCAGTACAGGGGGCGATTCTTCACCCCTCCACTTT. This translates into CASTGGDSSPLHF. The chain links TRBV30 to TRBJ1-6; 9 bases are a match to TRBD1. Trimming at V came to 8 bases and at J to 9 bases, leaving 8 bases not matched to a gene. The CDR3 is 13 amino acids. The germline V gene encodes CDR1 GTSNPN and CDR2 SVGIG (reference sequence).

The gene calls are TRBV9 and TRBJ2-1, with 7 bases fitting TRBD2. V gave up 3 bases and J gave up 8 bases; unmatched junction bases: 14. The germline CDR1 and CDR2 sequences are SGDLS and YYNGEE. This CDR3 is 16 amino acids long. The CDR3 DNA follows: TGTGCCAGCAGCGAGCAGCAGGGCGGGAGTATTTATGAGCAGTTCTTC. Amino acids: CASSEQQGGSIYEQFF.

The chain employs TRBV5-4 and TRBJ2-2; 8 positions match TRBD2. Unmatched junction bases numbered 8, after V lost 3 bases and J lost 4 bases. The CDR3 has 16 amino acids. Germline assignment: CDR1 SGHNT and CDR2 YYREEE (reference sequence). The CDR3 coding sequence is TGTGCCAGCAGCTGGGGGACTAGTCTTTTCACCGGGGAGCTGTTTTTT. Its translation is CASSWGTSLFTGELFF.

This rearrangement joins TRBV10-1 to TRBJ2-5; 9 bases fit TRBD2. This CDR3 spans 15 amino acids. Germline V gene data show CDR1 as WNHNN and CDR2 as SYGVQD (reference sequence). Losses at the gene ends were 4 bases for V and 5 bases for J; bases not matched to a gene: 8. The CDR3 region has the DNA TGCGCCAGCAGTGCGCTTAGCGGGAGCGCTGAGACCCAGTACTTC. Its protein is CASSALSGSAETQYF.

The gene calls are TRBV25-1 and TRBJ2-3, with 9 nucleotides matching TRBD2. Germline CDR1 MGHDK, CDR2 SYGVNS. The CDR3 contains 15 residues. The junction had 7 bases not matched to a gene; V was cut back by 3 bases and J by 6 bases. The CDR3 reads CASSEGGLATDTQYF. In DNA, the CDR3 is TGTGCCAGCAGTGAGGGGGGACTAGCCACGGATACGCAGTATTTT.

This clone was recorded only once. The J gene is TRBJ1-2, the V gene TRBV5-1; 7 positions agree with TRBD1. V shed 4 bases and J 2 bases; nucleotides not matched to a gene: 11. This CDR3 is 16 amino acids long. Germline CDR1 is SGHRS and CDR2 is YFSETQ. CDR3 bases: TGCGCCAGCAGCGCGGGACAGACCCCACTAAACTATGGCTACACCTTC. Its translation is CASSAGQTPLNYGYTF.

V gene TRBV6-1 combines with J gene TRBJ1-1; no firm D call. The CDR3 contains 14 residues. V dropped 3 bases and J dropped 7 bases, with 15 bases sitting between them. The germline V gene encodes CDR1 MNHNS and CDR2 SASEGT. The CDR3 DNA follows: TGTGCCAGCAGTGATCGCGCCCGAACGGGTGAAGCTTTCTTT. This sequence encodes CASSDRARTGEAFF.

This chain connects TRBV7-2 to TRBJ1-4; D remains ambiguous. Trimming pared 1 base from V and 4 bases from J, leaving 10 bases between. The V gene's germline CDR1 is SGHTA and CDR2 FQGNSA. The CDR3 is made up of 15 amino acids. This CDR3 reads CASSLGSSNNEKLFF. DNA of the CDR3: TGTGCCAGCAGCTTAGGTTCCAGTAATAATGAAAAACTGTTTTTT.

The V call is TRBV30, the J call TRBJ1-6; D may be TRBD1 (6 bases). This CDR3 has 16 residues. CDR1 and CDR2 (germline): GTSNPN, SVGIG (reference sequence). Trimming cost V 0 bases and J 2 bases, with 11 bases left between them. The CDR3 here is CAWSVQGGAYNSPLHF. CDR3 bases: TGTGCCTGGAGTGTGCAAGGGGGGGCCTATAATTCACCCCTCCACTTT.

DNA for the CDR3: TGTGCCAGCAGCTTAGCGAGGACAGGGAATTCACCCCTCCACTTT. Its translation: CASSLARTGNSPLHF. The chain is built from TRBV7-2 and TRBJ1-6; 8 nucleotides match TRBD1. After removal of 0 bases from V and 7 bases from J, the junction contained 2 bases not matched to a gene. This CDR3 spans 15 amino acids. The germline CDR1 and CDR2 sequences are SGHTA and FQGNSA. Full variable domain (missing parts from reference TRBV7-2 and TRBJ1-6): GAGVSQSPSNKVTEKGKDVELRCDPISGHTALYWYRQSLGQGLEFLIYFQGNSAPDKSGLPSDRFSAERTGGSVSTLTIQRTQQEDSAVYLCASSLARTGNSPLHFGNGTRLTVT.

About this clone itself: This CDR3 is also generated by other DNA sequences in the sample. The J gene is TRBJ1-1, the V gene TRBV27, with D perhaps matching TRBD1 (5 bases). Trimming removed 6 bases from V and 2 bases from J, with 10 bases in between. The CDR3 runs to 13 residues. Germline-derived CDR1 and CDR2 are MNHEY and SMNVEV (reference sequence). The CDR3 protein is CASSQQGNTEAFF. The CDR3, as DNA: TGTGCCAGCAGCCAGCAGGGAAACACTGAAGCTTTCTTT.

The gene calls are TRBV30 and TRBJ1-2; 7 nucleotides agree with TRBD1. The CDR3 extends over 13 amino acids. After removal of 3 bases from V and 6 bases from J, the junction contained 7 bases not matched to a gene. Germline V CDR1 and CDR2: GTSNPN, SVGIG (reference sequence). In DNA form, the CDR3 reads TGTGCCTGGAGCCCGACAGGGTGGGATGGCTACACCTTC. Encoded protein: CAWSPTGWDGYTF.

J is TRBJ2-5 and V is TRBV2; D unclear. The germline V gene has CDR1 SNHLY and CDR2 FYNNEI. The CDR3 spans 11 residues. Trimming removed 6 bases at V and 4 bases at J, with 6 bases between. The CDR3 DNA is TGTGCCAGCAGCTCTGTAGAGACCCAGTACTTC. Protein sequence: CASSSVETQYF.

This CDR3 reads CASSPAGLAGYNEQFF. CDR3 in DNA: TGTGCCAGCAGCCCAGCGGGCCTAGCGGGCTACAATGAGCAGTTCTTC. The rearrangement uses TRBV9 and TRBJ2-1; 8 bases map to TRBD2. The CDR3 runs to 16 residues. J lost 3 bases, V lost 4 bases, and 9 bases had no gene match. Germline CDR1 is SGDLS and CDR2 is YYNGEE. The entire variable domain, with the rest obtained from reference TRBV9 and TRBJ2-1, is as follows: DSGVTQTPKHLITATGQRVTLRCSPRSGDLSVYWYQQSLDQGLQFLIQYYNGEERAKGNILERFSAQQFPDLHSELNLSSLELGDSALYFCASSPAGLAGYNEQFFGPGTRLTVL.

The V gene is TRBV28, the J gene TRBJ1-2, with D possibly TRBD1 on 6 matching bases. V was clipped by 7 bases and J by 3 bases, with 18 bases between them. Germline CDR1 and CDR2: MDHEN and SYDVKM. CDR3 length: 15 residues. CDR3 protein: CASIFNYQGYYGYTF. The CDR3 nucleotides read TGTGCCAGCATATTCAACTACCAGGGGTACTATGGCTACACCTTC.

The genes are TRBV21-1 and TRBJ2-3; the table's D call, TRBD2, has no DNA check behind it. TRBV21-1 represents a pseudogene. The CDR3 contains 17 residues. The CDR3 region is CASSSCPEPRITDTQYF. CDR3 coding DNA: TGTGCCAGCAGCTCATGCCCTGAGCCACGAATTACAGATACGCAGTATTTT.

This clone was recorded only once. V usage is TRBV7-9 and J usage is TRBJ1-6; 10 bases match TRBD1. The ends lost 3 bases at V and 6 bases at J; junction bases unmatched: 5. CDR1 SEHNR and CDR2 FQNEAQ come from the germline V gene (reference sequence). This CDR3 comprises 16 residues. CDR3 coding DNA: TGTGCCAGCAGCTTGGGGACAGGGGTAGGTAATTCACCCCTCCACTTT. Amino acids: CASSLGTGVGNSPLHF.

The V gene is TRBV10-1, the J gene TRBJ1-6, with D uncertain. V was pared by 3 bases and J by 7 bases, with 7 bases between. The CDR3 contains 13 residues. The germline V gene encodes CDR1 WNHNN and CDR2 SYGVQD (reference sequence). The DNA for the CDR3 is TGCGCCAGCAGTGATAATCCGAATTCACCCCTCCACTTT. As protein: CASSDNPNSPLHF.

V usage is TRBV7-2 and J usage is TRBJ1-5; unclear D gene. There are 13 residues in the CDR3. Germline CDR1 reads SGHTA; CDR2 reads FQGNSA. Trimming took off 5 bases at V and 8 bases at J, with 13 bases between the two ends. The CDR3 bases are TGTGCCAGCAGCCCCCGAGGCGGGGAGCCCCAGCATTTT. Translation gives CASSPRGGEPQHF.

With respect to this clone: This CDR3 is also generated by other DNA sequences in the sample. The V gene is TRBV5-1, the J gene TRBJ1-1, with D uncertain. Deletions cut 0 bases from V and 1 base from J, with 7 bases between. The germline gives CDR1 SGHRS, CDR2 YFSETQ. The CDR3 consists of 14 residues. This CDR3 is CASSLGAGNTEAFF. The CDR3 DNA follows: TGCGCCAGCAGCTTGGGCGCAGGGAACACTGAAGCTTTCTTT.

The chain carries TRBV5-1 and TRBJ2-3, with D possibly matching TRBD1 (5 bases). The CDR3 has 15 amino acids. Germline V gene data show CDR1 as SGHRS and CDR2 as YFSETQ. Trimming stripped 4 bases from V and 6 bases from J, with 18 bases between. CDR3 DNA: TGCGCCAGCAGCCTCGCAGGGCTCCTTCGGGATACGCAGTATTTT. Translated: CASSLAGLLRDTQYF.

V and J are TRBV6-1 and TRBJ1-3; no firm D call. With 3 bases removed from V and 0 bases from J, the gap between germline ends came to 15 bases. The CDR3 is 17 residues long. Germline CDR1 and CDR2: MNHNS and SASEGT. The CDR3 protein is CASSEIKTTSSGNTIYF. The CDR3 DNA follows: TGTGCCAGCAGTGAGATAAAAACTACTAGCTCTGGAAACACCATATATTTT.

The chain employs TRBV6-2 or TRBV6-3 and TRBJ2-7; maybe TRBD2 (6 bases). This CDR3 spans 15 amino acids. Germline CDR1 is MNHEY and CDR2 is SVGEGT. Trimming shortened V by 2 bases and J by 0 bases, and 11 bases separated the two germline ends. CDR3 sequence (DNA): TGTGCCAGCAGTTACGGCGGGGCCCCCTCCTACGAGCAGTACTTC. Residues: CASSYGGAPSYEQYF.

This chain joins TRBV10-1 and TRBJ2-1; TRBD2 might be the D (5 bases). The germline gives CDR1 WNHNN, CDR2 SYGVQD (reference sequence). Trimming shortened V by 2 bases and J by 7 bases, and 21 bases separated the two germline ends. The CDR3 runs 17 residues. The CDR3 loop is CASSEEGKGQGSNEQFF. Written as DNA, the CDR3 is TGCGCCAGCAGTGAGGAGGGCAAAGGGCAAGGGTCGAATGAGCAGTTCTTC.

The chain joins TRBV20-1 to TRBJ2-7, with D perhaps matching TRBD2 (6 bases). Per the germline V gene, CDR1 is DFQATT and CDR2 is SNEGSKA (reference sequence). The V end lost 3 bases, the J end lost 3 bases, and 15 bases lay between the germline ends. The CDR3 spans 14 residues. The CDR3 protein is CSASIGGRFYEQYF. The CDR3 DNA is TGCAGTGCTAGTATTGGGGGGAGGTTCTACGAGCAGTACTTC.

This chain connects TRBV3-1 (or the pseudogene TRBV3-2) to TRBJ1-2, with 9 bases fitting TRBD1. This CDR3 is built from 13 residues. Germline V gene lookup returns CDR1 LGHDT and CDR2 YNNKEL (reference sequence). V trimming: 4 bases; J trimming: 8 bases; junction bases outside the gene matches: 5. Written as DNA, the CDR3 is TGTGCCAGCAGCCGGGACAGGGTGGGAGGCTACACCTTC. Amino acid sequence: CASSRDRVGGYTF.

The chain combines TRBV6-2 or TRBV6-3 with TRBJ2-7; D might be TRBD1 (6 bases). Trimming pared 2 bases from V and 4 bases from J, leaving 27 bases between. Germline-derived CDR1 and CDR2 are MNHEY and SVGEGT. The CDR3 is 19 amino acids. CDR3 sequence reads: CASSYRTLGTGWILYEQYF. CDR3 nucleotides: TGTGCCAGCAGTTACCGAACCTTGGGAACAGGGTGGATTCTTTACGAGCAGTACTTC.